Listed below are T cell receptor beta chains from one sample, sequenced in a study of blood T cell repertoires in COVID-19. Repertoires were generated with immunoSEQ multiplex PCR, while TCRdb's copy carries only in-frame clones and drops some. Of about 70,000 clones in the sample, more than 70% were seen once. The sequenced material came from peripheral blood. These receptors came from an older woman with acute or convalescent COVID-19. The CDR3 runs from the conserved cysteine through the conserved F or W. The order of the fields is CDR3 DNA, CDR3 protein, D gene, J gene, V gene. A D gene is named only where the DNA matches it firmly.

TGTGCCAGCAGCGTCGGGACAGCTAACTATGGCTACACCTTC | CASSVGTANYGYTF | TRBD1 | TRBJ1-2 | TRBV5-4
TGTGCCAGCAGTCCGCGGGGGGACGAGACCCAGTACTTC | CASSPRGDETQYF | TRBD2 | TRBJ2-5 | TRBV27
TGCGCCAGCAGCCAGGAGACTATCAATGAGCAGTTCTTC | CASSQETINEQFF | - | TRBJ2-1 | TRBV4-1
TGTGCCAGCAGCCCAGACCGGGACACGAACACTGAAGCTTTCTTT | CASSPDRDTNTEAFF | - | TRBJ1-1 | TRBV7-9
TGCGCCAGCAGCCACTACAGGGATCCTAATTCACCCCTCCACTTT | CASSHYRDPNSPLHF | - | TRBJ1-6 | TRBV4-3
TGTGCCAGTGCGGTACAGGGGTCCCACGAGCAGTACTTC | CASAVQGSHEQYF | TRBD1 | TRBJ2-7 | TRBV19
TGTGCCAGTAGTCAGGGGAGAGGGACAGATACGCAGTATTTT | CASSQGRGTDTQYF | - | TRBJ2-3 | TRBV19
TGCGCCAGCAGCCTCGACAGAGCCCTTGGGTATGGCTACACCTTC | CASSLDRALGYGYTF | - | TRBJ1-2 | TRBV4-1
TGTGCCAGCAGTTTGGACAGGGCCAAAAACATTCAGTACTTC | CASSLDRAKNIQYF | TRBD1 | TRBJ2-4 | TRBV27
TGTGCCAGCAGCCACCCCGGGACAGGAGGAACAGATACGCAGTATTTT | CASSHPGTGGTDTQYF | TRBD1 | TRBJ2-3 | TRBV3-1/TRBV3-2